The clone carrying this T cell receptor beta chain was seen at least ten times. Antigen: not known. There were TCR beta CDR3 regions amplified from RNA transcripts. Using the HTBI primer set, a first-round RT-PCR was run on the TCR CDR3. TCRdb passed the multiplex PCR reads through MiXCR, listing each CDR3 protein once. Altogether hundreds of thousands of distinct CDR3 sequences are present, less than 30% being singletons, with the ten largest covering about a quarter. These data belong to a study of T cells in Graves' hyperthyroidism and ophthalmopathy. Study details: Blood was drawn when the patient was first diagnosed and still untreated. Broader study findings: Also found in blood were most expanded thyroid clonotypes above 0.001. Ophthalmopathy and stable hyperthyroidism were told apart by a 13 V-J model.

Diagnosis relied on clinical symptoms, serum thyroxine and TRAb, thyroid ultrasound and orbital computed tomography. This CDR3 is built from 14 residues. The germline gives CDR1 SGHRS, CDR2 YFSETQ. Trimming removed 1 base from V and 7 bases from J; junction bases left unmatched: 4. This TCR came from a man aged 35 to 55 with Graves' hyperthyroidism that later progressed to Graves' ophthalmopathy. Sequencing input: blood. The J gene is TRBJ2-2, the V gene TRBV5-1, with 7 bases that match TRBD2. CDR3 amino acids: CASSLLAVDGELFF. The DNA for the CDR3 is TGCGCCAGCAGCTTGCTAGCGGTTGACGGGGAGCTGTTTTTT.